One and the same sample provided the 15 T cell receptor beta chains below, sequenced in a study of cytomegalovirus exposure and HLA in healthy donors (dated by TCRdb to 2016 to 2017). The library was made by the immunoSEQ multiplex PCR assay. For the multiplex PCR, a mixture combining 60 forward primers for TCR Vbeta segments and 13 reverse primers for TCR Jbeta segments was used. TCRdb holds this immuneACCESS table with in-frame rearrangements only. Some clones are missing; in checked studies, unresolved V genes explain under half, and the rest has no known cause. This sample is represented by about 200,000 clones; around 77% of them were singletons. The ten top clones hold nearly 3% of the sample. Sequenced material: PBMCs. The receptor set was obtained from a woman aged 25-40 years in good health and CMV-seronegative.

The chain has TRBV16 and TRBJ1-5; 8 positions agree with TRBD1. Germline values: CDR1 KGHSY, CDR2 FQNENV. The V and J ends lost 1 base and 6 bases, in that order; junction bases with no gene match: 14. This CDR3 contains 18 residues. CDR3: CASSQWSGGPPGSQPQHF. DNA of the CDR3: TGTGCCAGCAGCCAATGGTCAGGGGGCCCACCGGGGAGTCAGCCCCAGCATTTT.

As regards this clone: Other DNA sequences within the sample encode an identical CDR3. V gene TRBV6-5 combines with J gene TRBJ2-5; D is undetermined. Germline loops: CDR1 MNHEY, CDR2 SVGAGI. The germline V and J ends were trimmed by 0 bases and 5 bases, with 4 bases remaining between them. CDR3 length equals 12 residues. The CDR3, as DNA: TGTGCCAGCAGTTACTCTCGGGAGACCCAGTACTTC. Translating gives CASSYSRETQYF.

Comment on this clone: Other DNA sequences in this sample translate to the same CDR3. The rearrangement joins TRBV4-2 to TRBJ2-3; 10 bases fit TRBD2. The germline CDR1 and CDR2 sequences are LGHNA and YNFKEQ. J gave up 6 bases and V 1 base, and 7 bases lay outside the gene matches. The CDR3 loop spans 16 amino acids. DNA of the CDR3: TGTGCCAGCAGCCAAGGAGCAGCGGGGGGGCCTGATACGCAGTATTTT. Its protein is CASSQGAAGGPDTQYF.

This clone was seen more than once but under ten times. The chain combines TRBV27 with TRBJ2-3, with D possibly being TRBD2 (7 bases). The germline V gene has CDR1 MNHEY and CDR2 SMNVEV (reference sequence). Trimming stripped 4 bases from V and 5 bases from J, with 22 bases between. The CDR3 is made up of 17 amino acids. As DNA, the CDR3 is TGTGCCAGCAGTTCACTTCTCCTTGACGGGGGGCAAGATACGCAGTATTTT. It translates to CASSSLLLDGGQDTQYF.

The rearrangement links TRBV29-1 to TRBJ2-7; TRBD1 aligns across 8 bases. J lost 7 bases, V lost 5 bases, and 13 bases had no gene match. This CDR3 is 14 amino acids long. CDR1 and CDR2 (germline): SQVTM, ANQGSEA. The CDR3 DNA sequence: TGCAGCGTTCCTGGACAGGGATCATTGGGGGAGCAGTACTTC. Translation gives CSVPGQGSLGEQYF.

V usage is TRBV19 and J usage is TRBJ2-7; 7 positions agree with TRBD2. The V gene's germline CDR1 is LNHDA and CDR2 SQIVND (reference sequence). The CDR3 is made up of 15 amino acids. The V and J ends lost 1 base and 2 bases, in that order; junction bases with no gene match: 5. The CDR3 coding sequence is TGTGCCAGTAGTATAGGTCCAGCGGGAACCTACGAGCAGTACTTC. This translates into CASSIGPAGTYEQYF.

This sequence joins TRBV5-1 and TRBJ2-7; 7 bases align to TRBD2. This CDR3 region has 14 residues. Germline CDR1 and CDR2: SGHRS and YFSETQ. V dropped 1 base and J dropped 5; count of bases not matched to a gene: 6. The CDR3 DNA reads as TGCGCCAGCAGCTTGTGGCGGGAGAAAGACGAGCAGTACTTC. It is translated as CASSLWREKDEQYF.

V is TRBV6-1 and J is TRBJ2-7, with 10 bases matching TRBD1. The CDR3 is 15 amino acids. V trimming: 3 bases; J trimming: 3 bases; junction bases outside the gene matches: 5. Germline lookup yields CDR1 MNHNS and CDR2 SASEGT. The CDR3 reads CASSEGDRGGYEQYF. Written as DNA, the CDR3 is TGTGCCAGCAGTGAGGGGGACAGGGGAGGCTACGAGCAGTACTTC.

V is TRBV27 and J is TRBJ2-6, with TRBD2 as a possible D gene (6 bases). The CDR3 runs 19 residues. With 6 bases removed from V and 0 bases from J, the gap between germline ends came to 21 bases. CDR1 MNHEY and CDR2 SMNVEV come from the germline V gene (reference sequence). The CDR3 loop reads CASSLIREHRSSGANVLTF. In DNA form, the CDR3 reads TGTGCCAGCAGCCTTATCCGGGAGCACCGCTCCTCTGGGGCCAACGTCCTGACTTTC.

CDR3 protein: CASSWGPDQPQHF. The CDR3 bases are TGTGCCAGCAGTTGGGGGCCTGATCAGCCCCAGCATTTT. V is TRBV6-5 and J is TRBJ1-5, with D possibly being TRBD1 (6 bases). The CDR3 runs 13 residues. Germline CDR1 MNHEY, CDR2 SVGAGI. Trimming stripped 4 bases from V and 5 bases from J, with 9 bases between.

V is TRBV2 and J is TRBJ1-1; D not resolved. Germline-derived CDR1 and CDR2 are SNHLY and FYNNEI. V was clipped by 6 bases and J by 5 bases, with 22 bases between them. The CDR3 contains 16 residues. As DNA, the CDR3 is TGTGCCAGCAGCGCGCCTCCAAGTAGCAAATGGACTGAAGCTTTCTTT. Protein: CASSAPPSSKWTEAFF. The full variable domain, rest sourced from reference TRBV2 and TRBJ1-1, is EPEVTQTPSHQVTQMGQEVILRCVPISNHLYFYWYRQILGQKVEFLVSFYNNEISEKSEIFDDQFSVERPDGSNFTLKIRSTKLEDSAMYFCASSAPPSSKWTEAFFGQGTRLTVV.

This rearrangement joins TRBV27 to TRBJ1-1; D ambiguous. Germline CDR1 reads MNHEY; CDR2 reads SMNVEV (reference sequence). This CDR3 has 13 residues. Trimming removed 3 bases from V and 3 bases from J, with 8 bases in between. The CDR3 here is CASSFREHTEAFF. DNA of the CDR3: TGTGCCAGCAGTTTCCGGGAGCACACTGAAGCTTTCTTT.

For this clone: The germline gene is not matched at one end of the junction; a read error may be the cause. This sequence joins TRBV28 and TRBJ1-2; the D is unclear. The CDR3 runs 14 residues. Germline V gene lookup returns CDR1 MDHEN and CDR2 SYDVKM. The CDR3, as DNA: TGTGCCAGCAGTTTAAGTCTGCCAGGTTATGGCTACCCCTTC. Translation: CASSLSLPGYGYPF.

The rearrangement links TRBV14 to TRBJ2-2; D unresolved. Looked up from germline, CDR1 is SGHDN and CDR2 is FVKESK. The V gene lost 2 bases and the J gene lost 0 bases, with 13 bases spanning the gap. This CDR3 region has 17 residues. The DNA of the CDR3 is TGTGCCAGCAGCCAACCGGGTTTGACGGCGAACACCGGGGAGCTGTTTTTT. This gives the protein CASSQPGLTANTGELFF.

The gene calls are TRBV30 and TRBJ2-5; tentatively, D is TRBD1 (6 bases). This CDR3 is built from 13 residues. Germline CDR1 GTSNPN, CDR2 SVGIG (reference sequence). V was pared by 7 bases and J by 5 bases, with 17 bases between. CDR3 amino acids: CASNIQGAETQYF. CDR3 nucleotides: TGTGCCTCAAACATACAGGGCGCGGAGACCCAGTACTTC.